Below, 29 T cell receptor beta chains from the same sample are listed, as sequenced in a study of cytomegalovirus exposure and HLA in healthy donors. The PCR made use of 60 Vbeta and 13 Jbeta primers. The assay was immunoSEQ multiplex PCR, and TCRdb's table has in-frame clones only and misses some. The sample consists of about 170,000 clones, 85% of them appearing once. Sequencing used PBMCs. Receptors were obtained from a young man in good health and CMV-seropositive.

The CDR3 protein is CASSPGTSGSHEQYF. The CDR3 DNA reads as TGTGCCAGCAGCCCCGGGACTAGCGGGAGCCACGAGCAGTACTTC. The J gene is TRBJ2-7, the V gene TRBV7-3; 14 bases map to TRBD2. CDR1 is SGHTA, CDR2 FQGTGA, per germline. V shed 5 bases, J shed 5 bases, and the junction held 5 bases outside the gene matches. The CDR3 is 15 residues long.

The chain employs TRBV5-4 and TRBJ2-7; D perhaps matches TRBD2 (6 bases). Germline-derived CDR1 and CDR2 are SGHNT and YYREEE (reference sequence). CDR3 length equals 14 residues. V was shortened by 0 bases and J by 3 bases, with 10 bases between the two germline ends. This CDR3 is CASSLEVSGYEQYV. Here the CDR3 DNA reads TGTGCCAGCAGCTTGGAGGTTAGCGGCTACGAGCAGTACGTC.

This chain joins TRBV30 and TRBJ1-1; D unresolved. This CDR3 is built from 14 residues. Germline V gene data show CDR1 as GTSNPN and CDR2 as SVGIG (reference sequence). Trimming removed 3 bases at V and 0 bases at J, with 11 bases between. The CDR3 nucleotides read TGTGCCTGGAGGGCTGGACTCCTGAACACTGAAGCTTTCTTT. It codes for CAWRAGLLNTEAFF.

This clone was observed a handful of times. CDR3 protein: CASSVRDTGELFF. DNA for the CDR3: TGTGCCAGCAGTGTCAGGGACACCGGGGAGCTGTTTTTT. This sequence joins TRBV6-4 and TRBJ2-2; D perhaps matches TRBD1 (5 bases). CDR1 is MRHNA, CDR2 SNTAGT, per germline. The CDR3 loop spans 13 amino acids. Trimming cost V 4 bases and J 3 bases, with 6 bases left between them.

The chain is built from TRBV5-6 and TRBJ2-7, with 9 bases identical to TRBD1. Trimming removed 4 bases from V and 5 bases from J; junction bases left unmatched: 4. CDR1 SGHDT and CDR2 YYEEEE come from the germline V gene. The CDR3 runs 13 residues. The CDR3 protein is CASSTDRGDEQYV. The CDR3 nucleotides read TGTGCCAGCAGCACGGACAGGGGCGACGAGCAGTACGTC.

This clone was seen a few times. The J gene is TRBJ1-2, the V gene TRBV4-2; TRBD1 might be the D (6 bases). The CDR3 is 15 residues long. Trimming took off 3 bases at V and 3 bases at J, with 14 bases between the two ends. From germline, CDR1 is LGHNA and CDR2 YNFKEQ. DNA for the CDR3: TGTGCCAGCAGCCAGGGGCAGGGGTTGGACTATGGCTACACCTTC. It encodes CASSQGQGLDYGYTF.

The rearrangement joins TRBV14 to TRBJ2-2, with a possible D match to TRBD2 (5 bases). The CDR3 extends over 17 amino acids. Germline CDR1 SGHDN, CDR2 FVKESK. V was shortened by 1 base and J by 1 base, with 13 bases between the two germline ends. The CDR3 spells CASSQGRQKVNTGELFF. In DNA, the CDR3 is TGTGCCAGCAGCCAAGGGAGGCAAAAGGTGAACACCGGGGAGCTGTTTTTT.

This clone was observed a single time. This chain uses TRBV10-3 with TRBJ2-7; TRBD1 matches at 9 bases. Trimming removed 7 bases from V and 3 bases from J; junction bases left unmatched: 10. From germline, CDR1 is ENHRY and CDR2 SYGVKD. The CDR3 loop spans 15 amino acids. DNA for the CDR3: TGTGCCATCAATCCGGGACAGGGTCGAATCTACGAGCAGTACTTC. Encoded protein: CAINPGQGRIYEQYF.

The rearrangement joins TRBV5-1 to TRBJ2-2; D unclear. The CDR3 length is 16 residues. V lost 2 bases and J 4 bases, leaving 15 bases between the germline ends. Germline V gives CDR1 SGHRS, CDR2 YFSETQ. The CDR3 loop reads CASSLGAIQLTGELFF. CDR3 nucleotide sequence: TGCGCCAGCAGCTTAGGAGCGATCCAGCTCACCGGGGAGCTGTTTTTT.

The genes are TRBV9 and TRBJ1-4; 7 positions agree with TRBD1. Germline assignment: CDR1 SGDLS and CDR2 YYNGEE. The CDR3 is 15 residues long. V dropped 4 bases and J dropped 6; count of bases not matched to a gene: 9. The DNA for the CDR3 is TGTGCCAGCAGCCCGGGGGACAGAGATGATGAAAAACTGTTTTTT. It translates to CASSPGDRDDEKLFF.

The chain recombines TRBV6-5 with TRBJ2-1; 13 positions match TRBD2. Germline values: CDR1 MNHEY, CDR2 SVGAGI. CDR3 length: 15 amino acids. The trim removed 6 bases at V and 15 bases at J, leaving 14 bases unmatched. The CDR3 DNA sequence: TGTGCCAGCAGGCCTACTACTAGCGGGAGGGCCTGGCGGTTCTTC. This sequence encodes CASRPTTSGRAWRFF.

The genes are TRBV1 and TRBJ1-1; the D call of TRBD1 is as the table states it, not checked on the DNA. TRBV1 is shown as a pseudogene. This CDR3 is built from 15 residues. CDR3 protein: CTSSQNGQVNTEAFF. The CDR3, as DNA: TGCACCAGCAGCCAAAACGGACAGGTGAACACTGAAGCTTTCTTT.

The sample holds one count of this clone. This chain connects TRBV19 to TRBJ1-4, with 9 bases aligning to TRBD1. The CDR3 consists of 14 residues. The V and J ends lost 6 bases and 4 bases, in that order; junction bases with no gene match: 3. Germline CDR1 is LNHDA and CDR2 is SQIVND (reference sequence). In nucleotides, the CDR3 is TGTGCCAGTAGCCCGGACAGGGGTAATGAAAAACTGTTTTTT. Its translation: CASSPDRGNEKLFF.

This chain links TRBV7-6 with TRBJ2-2, with a weak D call TRBD1 (6 bases). Trimming stripped 8 bases from V and 8 bases from J, with 12 bases between. The CDR3 covers 12 residues. Germline V gene lookup returns CDR1 SGHVS and CDR2 FNYEAQ. CDR3 sequence (DNA): TGTGCCAGCTCCTTTAGGGGGGGGGAGCTGTTTTTT. It yields the protein CASSFRGGELFF.

V gene TRBV19 combines with J gene TRBJ2-1, with 14 bases that match TRBD2. J was trimmed by 8 bases and V by 4 bases; bases with no gene match: 7. Germline V lookup: CDR1 LNHDA, CDR2 SQIVND (reference sequence). This CDR3 contains 16 residues. This CDR3 is CASSTPGLAGVDEQFF. The DNA of the CDR3 is TGTGCCAGTAGTACACCGGGACTAGCGGGAGTGGATGAGCAGTTCTTC.

This clone has a handful of counts. The chain carries TRBV4-3 and TRBJ1-3, with D possibly matching TRBD1 (6 bases). V lost 3 bases and J 7 bases, leaving 16 bases between the germline ends. This CDR3 has 15 residues. Germline V gene lookup returns CDR1 LGHNA and CDR2 YSLEER. CDR3 coding DNA: TGCGCCAGCAGCCATAACAGGGCTGCAGATAACACCATATATTTT. This translates into CASSHNRAADNTIYF.

The chain links TRBV19 to TRBJ1-1; D is uncertain. Trimming cost V 1 base and J 7 bases, with 7 bases left between them. Germline CDR1 LNHDA, CDR2 SQIVND (reference sequence). The CDR3 loop spans 12 amino acids. The CDR3 protein is CASSIGAREAFF. CDR3 coding DNA: TGTGCCAGTAGTATAGGGGCACGTGAAGCTTTCTTT.

The chain recombines TRBV4-2 with TRBJ2-1; D unclear. The CDR3 runs to 14 residues. Trimming cost V 1 base and J 3 bases, with 7 bases left between them. Per the germline V gene, CDR1 is LGHNA and CDR2 is YNFKEQ. CDR3 sequence: CASSQGGLYNEQFF. CDR3 DNA sequence: TGTGCCAGCAGCCAAGGTGGGCTCTACAATGAGCAGTTCTTC.

The CDR3 region is CASSFPRGRVMNYGYTF. As DNA, the CDR3 is TGTGCCAGCAGCTTTCCCAGGGGGCGGGTTATGAACTATGGCTACACCTTC. The rearrangement uses TRBV5-5 and TRBJ1-2; 8 bases map to TRBD1. The CDR3 extends over 17 amino acids. Trimming removed 2 bases from V and 2 bases from J; junction bases left unmatched: 11. CDR1 SGHKS and CDR2 YYEKEE come from the germline V gene (reference sequence).

The chain uses TRBV6-5 and TRBJ1-1, with D unclear. Germline V CDR1 and CDR2: MNHEY, SVGAGI. Trimming shortened V by 8 bases and J by 1 base, and 8 bases separated the two germline ends. This CDR3 region has 12 residues. The CDR3 sequence is CASWSGNTEAFF. The CDR3 DNA reads TGTGCCAGCTGGTCAGGGAACACTGAAGCTTTCTTT.

The chain has TRBV11-3 and TRBJ2-5; 9 bases are a match to TRBD2. Germline V gene data show CDR1 as SGHNT and CDR2 as YENEEA. Trimming cost V 5 bases and J 5 bases; bases outside gene matches: 15. This CDR3 comprises 17 residues. CDR3 coding DNA: TGTGCCAGCAGCCTCCCGGGGATAGCGGGAGCACTGGAGACCCAGTACTTC. It encodes CASSLPGIAGALETQYF.

This clone was recorded once. The chain combines TRBV11-3 with TRBJ2-1; 10 bases align to TRBD2. CDR1 is SGHNT, CDR2 YENEEA, per germline. The CDR3 runs to 15 residues. The V and J ends lost 1 base and 6 bases, in that order; junction bases with no gene match: 3. The DNA for the CDR3 is TGTGCCAGCAGCTTAGGTCTAGCGGGAGTCAATGAGCAGTTCTTC. It codes for CASSLGLAGVNEQFF.

The chain carries TRBV7-9 and TRBJ2-5, with D uncertain. Trimming removed 5 bases from V and 5 bases from J, with 6 bases in between. Germline V gives CDR1 SEHNR, CDR2 FQNEAQ (reference sequence). The CDR3 runs to 11 residues. The chain's CDR3 is CASSRRETQYF. DNA for the CDR3: TGTGCCAGCAGCCGCAGGGAGACCCAGTACTTC.

As for this clone: Other DNA sequences in this sample translate to the same CDR3. CDR3 in DNA: TGCGCCAGCAGCTTGGGCCTAGCGGGAGCGACAGATACGCAGTATTTT. Residues: CASSLGLAGATDTQYF. V gene TRBV5-1 combines with J gene TRBJ2-3, with 10 bases that match TRBD2. Germline CDR1 and CDR2: SGHRS and YFSETQ. There are 16 residues in the CDR3. J lost 3 bases, V lost 0 bases, and 4 bases had no gene match.

For the CDR3, the DNA is TGTGCCAGCAGCCCCCGGACTAGCGGGAGTGGTAATGAGCAGTTCTTC. Translation gives CASSPRTSGSGNEQFF. V is TRBV7-9 and J is TRBJ2-1, with 13 bases fitting TRBD2. The CDR3 has 16 amino acids. The germline V gene has CDR1 SEHNR and CDR2 FQNEAQ (reference sequence). V was clipped by 5 bases and J by 7 bases; unmatched bases: 8. Based on the CDR3 plus reference TRBV7-9 and TRBJ2-1, the full variable domain is DTGVSQNPRHKITKRGQNVTFRCDPISEHNRLYWYRQTLGQGPEFLTYFQNEAQLEKSRLLSDRFSAERPKGSFSTLEIQRTEQGDSAMYLCASSPRTSGSGNEQFFGPGTRLTVL.

The chain couples TRBV5-1 to TRBJ1-1; 7 nucleotides agree with TRBD1. The CDR3 consists of 14 residues. J gave up 6 bases and V 5 bases, and 10 bases lay outside the gene matches. CDR1 and CDR2 from the germline V gene are SGHRS and YFSETQ. This CDR3 is CASREQGLGAEAFF. DNA of the CDR3: TGCGCCAGCAGGGAACAGGGGTTGGGGGCTGAAGCTTTCTTT.

The chain carries TRBV5-8 and TRBJ1-6; D ambiguous. This CDR3 is built from 12 residues. The V and J ends lost 4 bases and 10 bases respectively, with 9 bases between them. CDR1 is SGHTS and CDR2 is YDEGEE in the germline V gene. CDR3 loop: CASSPLGSPLHF. In nucleotides, the CDR3 is TGTGCCAGCAGCCCACTAGGCTCACCCCTCCACTTT.

The CDR3 loop reads CASSQGQAGNTIYF. The CDR3 region has the DNA TGTGCCAGCAGCCAAGGACAAGCGGGAAACACCATATATTTT. The chain employs TRBV5-8 and TRBJ1-3; the D gene is possibly TRBD1 (5 bases). V was cut by 4 bases and J by 4 bases, with 12 bases left in between. This CDR3 has 14 residues. Per germline, CDR1 SGHTS and CDR2 YDEGEE.

The gene calls are TRBV19 and TRBJ1-5, with D possibly TRBD1 on 5 matching bases. Germline V CDR1 and CDR2: LNHDA, SQIVND (reference sequence). There are 15 residues in the CDR3. Trimming removed 5 bases from V and 7 bases from J, with 18 bases in between. The CDR3 loop is CASSSGGRTWQPQHF. The CDR3 DNA sequence: TGTGCCAGTAGTTCGGGGGGACGGACCTGGCAGCCCCAGCATTTT.